This TCR beta chain was captured in a study of neurological immune-mediated disorders. General study results and limits: HTLV-1-associated myelopathy ranked highest for TCR clonal expansion and multiple sclerosis lowest, beneath healthy controls.

This clonotype was seen repeatedly, ten times or more. Its antigen is not known. This CDR3 has 13 amino acids. V gave up 4 bases and J gave up 1 base, with 11 bases separating them. Germline CDR1 reads DFQATT; CDR2 reads SNEGSKA (reference sequence). 5'RACE with 10-nucleotide random UMIs produced the cDNA. From 15-18 subjects, each sequencing run yielded over 180 million TCR-beta sequences. TCRdb re-called the 5' RACE reads with MiXCR, one entry per CDR3 protein. The sample consists of 130,000 or so distinct CDR3 sequences, approximately 3.2% of them appearing once. This receptor was taken from a woman aged 25-40 years with multiple sclerosis. V is TRBV20-1 and J is TRBJ2-7, with D possibly matching TRBD1 (6 bases). The sample taken for sequencing was PBMCs. The DNA of the CDR3 is TGCAGTGCTAAGGGGGACAAATCCTACGAGCAGTACTTC. Translating it yields CSAKGDKSYEQYF.